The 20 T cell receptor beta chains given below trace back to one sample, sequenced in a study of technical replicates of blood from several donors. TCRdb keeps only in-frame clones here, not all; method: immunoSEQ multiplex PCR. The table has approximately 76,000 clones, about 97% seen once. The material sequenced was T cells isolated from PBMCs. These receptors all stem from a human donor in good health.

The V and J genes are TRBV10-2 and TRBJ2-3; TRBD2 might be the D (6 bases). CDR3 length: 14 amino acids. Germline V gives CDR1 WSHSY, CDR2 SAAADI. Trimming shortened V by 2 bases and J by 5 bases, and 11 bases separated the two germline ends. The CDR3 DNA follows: TGCGCCAGCAGTGAGGGGACTGCAGTAGATACGCAGTATTTT. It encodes CASSEGTAVDTQYF.

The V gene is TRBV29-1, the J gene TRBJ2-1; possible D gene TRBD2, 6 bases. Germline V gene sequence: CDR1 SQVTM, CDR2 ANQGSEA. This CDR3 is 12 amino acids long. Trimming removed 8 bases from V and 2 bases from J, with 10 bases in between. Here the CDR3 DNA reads TGCAGCCACGGGGGAGCCTACAATGAGCAGTTCTTC. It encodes CSHGGAYNEQFF.

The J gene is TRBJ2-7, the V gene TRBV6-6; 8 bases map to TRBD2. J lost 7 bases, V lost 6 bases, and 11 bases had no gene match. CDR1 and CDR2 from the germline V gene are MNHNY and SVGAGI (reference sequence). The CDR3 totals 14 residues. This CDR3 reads CASSYLQVAGEQYF. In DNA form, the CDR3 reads TGTGCCAGCAGCTACCTACAGGTAGCGGGGGAGCAGTACTTC.

Here the CDR3 reads CASSSWGTGRGSEQYF. The CDR3 DNA is TGTGCCAGCAGTTCCTGGGGGACAGGGAGGGGATCCGAGCAGTACTTC. The chain is built from TRBV27 and TRBJ2-7; 9 positions agree with TRBD1. CDR1 MNHEY and CDR2 SMNVEV come from the germline V gene (reference sequence). With V trimmed by 4 bases and J by 6 bases, 13 bases remained unmatched. The CDR3 loop spans 16 amino acids.

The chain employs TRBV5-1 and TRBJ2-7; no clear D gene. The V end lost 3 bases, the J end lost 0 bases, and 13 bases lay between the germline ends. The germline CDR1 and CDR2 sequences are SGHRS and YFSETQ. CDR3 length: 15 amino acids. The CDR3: CASSSSAQPSYEQYF. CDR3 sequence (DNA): TGCGCCAGCAGCTCGTCAGCGCAACCCTCCTACGAGCAGTACTTC.

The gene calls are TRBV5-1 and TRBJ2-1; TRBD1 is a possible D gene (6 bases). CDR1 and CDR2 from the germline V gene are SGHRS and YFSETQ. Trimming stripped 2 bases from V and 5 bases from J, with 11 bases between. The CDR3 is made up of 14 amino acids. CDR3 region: CASSFQRTDNEQFF. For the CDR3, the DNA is TGCGCCAGCAGCTTTCAAAGGACAGACAATGAGCAGTTCTTC. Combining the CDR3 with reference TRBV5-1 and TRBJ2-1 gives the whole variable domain KAGVTQTPRYLIKTRGQQVTLSCSPISGHRSVSWYQQTPGQGLQFLFEYFSETQRNKGNFPGRFSGRQFSNSRSEMNVSTLELGDSALYLCASSFQRTDNEQFFGPGTRLTVL.

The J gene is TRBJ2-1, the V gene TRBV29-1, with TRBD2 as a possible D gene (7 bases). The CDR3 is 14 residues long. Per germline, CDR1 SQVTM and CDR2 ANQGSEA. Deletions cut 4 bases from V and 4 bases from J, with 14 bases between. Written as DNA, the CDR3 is TGCAGCGTTGTGGGGGGGGCTCCTTACAATGAGCAGTTCTTC. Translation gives CSVVGGAPYNEQFF.

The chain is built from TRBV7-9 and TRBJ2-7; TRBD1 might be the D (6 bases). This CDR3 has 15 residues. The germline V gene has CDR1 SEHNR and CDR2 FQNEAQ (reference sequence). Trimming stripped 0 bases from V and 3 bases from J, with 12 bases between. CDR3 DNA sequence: TGTGCCAGCAGCTTAGCGGCAGGGGCGTACTACGAGCAGTACTTC. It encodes CASSLAAGAYYEQYF.

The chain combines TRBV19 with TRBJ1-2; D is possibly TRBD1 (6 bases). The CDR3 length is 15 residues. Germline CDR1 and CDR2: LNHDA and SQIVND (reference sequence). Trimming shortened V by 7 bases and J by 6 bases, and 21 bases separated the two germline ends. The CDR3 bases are TGTGCCAGTACCCCCGCCGGGGGGCAACGGGATGGCTACACCTTC. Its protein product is CASTPAGGQRDGYTF.

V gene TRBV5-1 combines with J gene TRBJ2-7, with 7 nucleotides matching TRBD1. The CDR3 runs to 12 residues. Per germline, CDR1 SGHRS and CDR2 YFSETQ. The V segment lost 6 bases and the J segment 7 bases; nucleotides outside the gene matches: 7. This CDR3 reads CASTPGGVEQYF. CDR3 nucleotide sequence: TGCGCCAGCACCCCAGGGGGTGTGGAGCAGTACTTC.

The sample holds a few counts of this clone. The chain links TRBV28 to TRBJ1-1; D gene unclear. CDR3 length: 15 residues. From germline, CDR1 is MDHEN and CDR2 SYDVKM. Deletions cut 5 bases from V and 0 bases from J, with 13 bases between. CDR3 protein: CASSLPYQMNTEAFF. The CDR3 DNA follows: TGTGCCAGCAGTCTCCCCTATCAAATGAACACTGAAGCTTTCTTT.

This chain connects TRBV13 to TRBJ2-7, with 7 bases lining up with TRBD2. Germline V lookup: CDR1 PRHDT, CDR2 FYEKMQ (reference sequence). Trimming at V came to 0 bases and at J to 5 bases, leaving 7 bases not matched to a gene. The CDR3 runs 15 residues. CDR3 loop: CASSLGGEGPHEQYF. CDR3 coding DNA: TGTGCCAGCAGCTTAGGGGGGGAGGGCCCTCACGAGCAGTACTTC.

The CDR3 sequence is CASSLSFNQPQHF. DNA of the CDR3: TGTGCCAGCAGTTTGTCTTTCAATCAGCCCCAGCATTTT. This chain joins TRBV27 and TRBJ1-5, with D unclear. This CDR3 is built from 13 residues. Trimming cost V 3 bases and J 3 bases, with 6 bases left between them. Per germline, CDR1 MNHEY and CDR2 SMNVEV (reference sequence).

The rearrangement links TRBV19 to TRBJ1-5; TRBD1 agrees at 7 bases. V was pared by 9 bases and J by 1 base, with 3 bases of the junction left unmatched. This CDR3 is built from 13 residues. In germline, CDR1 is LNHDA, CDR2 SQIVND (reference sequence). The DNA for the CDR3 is TGTGCCAGCAGACAGGGCAGCAATCAGCCCCAGCATTTT. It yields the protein CASRQGSNQPQHF.

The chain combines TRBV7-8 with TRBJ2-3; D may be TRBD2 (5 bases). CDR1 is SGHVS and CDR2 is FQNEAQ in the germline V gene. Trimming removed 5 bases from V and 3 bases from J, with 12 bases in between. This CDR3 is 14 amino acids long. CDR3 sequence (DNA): TGTGCCAGCAGCACTAGGGCCCTGACAGATACGCAGTATTTT. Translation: CASSTRALTDTQYF.

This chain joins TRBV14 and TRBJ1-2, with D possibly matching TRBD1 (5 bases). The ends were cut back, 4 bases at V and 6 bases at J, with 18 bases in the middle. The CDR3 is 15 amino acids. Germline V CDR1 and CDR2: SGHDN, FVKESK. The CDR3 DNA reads TGTGCCAGCAGCCCCACGACCGCAGCAGGGAATGGCTACACCTTC. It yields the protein CASSPTTAAGNGYTF.

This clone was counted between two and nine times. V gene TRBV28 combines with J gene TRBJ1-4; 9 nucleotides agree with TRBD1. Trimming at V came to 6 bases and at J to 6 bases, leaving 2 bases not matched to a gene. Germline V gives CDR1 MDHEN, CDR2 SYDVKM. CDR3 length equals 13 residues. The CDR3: CASRDRGYEKLFF. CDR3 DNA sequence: TGTGCCAGCAGAGACAGGGGGTATGAAAAACTGTTTTTT.

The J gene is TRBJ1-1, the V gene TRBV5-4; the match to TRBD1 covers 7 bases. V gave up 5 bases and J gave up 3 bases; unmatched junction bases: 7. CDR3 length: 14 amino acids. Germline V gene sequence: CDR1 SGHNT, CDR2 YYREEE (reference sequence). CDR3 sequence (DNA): TGTGCCAGCAGACTTTTTGACAGGGACACTGAAGCTTTCTTT. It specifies CASRLFDRDTEAFF.

DNA for the CDR3: TGTGCCAGTAGTATAGACACAGGGTTATCGTCTTTCTTT. Translation: CASSIDTGLSSFF. This sequence joins TRBV19 and TRBJ1-1; D is perhaps TRBD1 (6 bases). Germline V gene data show CDR1 as LNHDA and CDR2 as SQIVND (reference sequence). With 0 bases removed from V and 12 bases from J, the gap between germline ends came to 14 bases. The CDR3 sequence is 13 residues long.

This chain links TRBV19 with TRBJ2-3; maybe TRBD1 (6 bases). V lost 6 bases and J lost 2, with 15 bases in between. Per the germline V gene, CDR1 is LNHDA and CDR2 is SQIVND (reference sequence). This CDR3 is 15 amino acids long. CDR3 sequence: CASRQGAILTDTQYF. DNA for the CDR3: TGTGCCAGTAGACAGGGAGCGATTCTCACAGATACGCAGTATTTT.